This T cell receptor (beta chain) is drawn from a study of T cell responses to AZD1222 COVID-19 vaccine. Study conclusions and caveats: Females made up more of the donors, who were largely white British, and clonal diversity may have come out too low.

Concerning this clone: Its target is not known.

Germline V lookup: CDR1 GTSNPN, CDR2 SVGIG (reference sequence). There are 14 residues in the CDR3. V gave up 2 bases and J gave up 1 base, with 11 bases separating them. The assay was immunoSEQ multiplex PCR, and TCRdb's table has in-frame clones only and misses some. Here the sample spans 180,000 or so clones, 85% to 95% being singletons. V gene TRBV30 combines with J gene TRBJ1-2, with D tentatively TRBD1 (6 bases). The sample consisted of peripheral blood, taken 28 days after the second AZD1222 dose. The clonotype was recovered from an adult who received the AZD1222 COVID-19 vaccine. The CDR3, as DNA: TGTGCCTGGAGTACAGGGAATGGTAACTATGGCTACACCTTC. Its protein is CAWSTGNGNYGYTF.